The entry below gives a single T cell receptor beta chain sequence along with its context. Its antigen is not identified. The junction departs from the called germline gene at one end, perhaps through a read error. The CDR3 consists of 14 residues. CDR1 and CDR2 from the germline V gene are LNHDA and SQIVND (reference sequence). The sample originates from a study of naive and memory T cell subsets. Ligated cDNA underwent four rounds of PCR with nested alpha and beta constant region primers and SP2. Alpha and beta constant region primers primed reverse transcription for blood and skin samples. Using its own MiXCR run on the UMI-ligation and nested PCR reads, TCRdb lists one record per CDR3 protein. The table has tens of thousands of distinct CDR3 sequences, 5.2% seen once. Study-wide points: Potentially, T cell activation and differentiation skew this RNA-based measurement.

A UMI-containing oligonucleotide was joined by 3' ligation to the TCR cDNA template. Adult healthy volunteers gave 2.5 ml peripheral blood for whole-blood RNA. Unsorted total RNA, about 1 to 1000 ng, was DNase treated before reverse transcription. The sequenced material came from blood. The TCR originated in an adult in good health. The chain employs TRBV19 and TRBJ1-5; TRBD1 aligns across 8 bases. The CDR3, as DNA: TGTGCCATTGGACAGGGCTATGGCAATCAGCCCCAGAATTTT. Protein: CAIGQGYGNQPQNF.